This passage covers 2 T cell receptor beta chains from one sample sequenced in a study of shared clonotypes between healthy human individuals. Repertoires were generated with immunoSEQ multiplex PCR, while TCRdb's copy carries only in-frame clones and drops some. The profile shows approximately 340,000 clones, 74% of them singletons. Sequenced material: memory CD4+ T cells sorted from blood. Subset here: CD45RA-negative fraction. Receptor source: a young man in good health.

This clone showed up just once. The chain recombines TRBV19 with TRBJ2-7; 7 bases match TRBD1. V dropped 7 bases and J dropped 6; count of bases not matched to a gene: 9. The CDR3 covers 13 residues. Germline V gene sequence: CDR1 LNHDA, CDR2 SQIVND (reference sequence). The CDR3 sequence: CASISRDSSEQYF. The CDR3 region has the DNA TGTGCCAGTATATCCCGGGACAGTAGCGAGCAGTACTTC. The entire variable domain, with the rest obtained from reference TRBV19 and TRBJ2-7, is as follows: DGGITQSPKYLFRKEGQNVTLSCEQNLNHDAMYWYRQDPGQGLRLIYYSQIVNDFQKGDIAEGYSVSREKKESFPLTVTSAQKNPTAFYLCASISRDSSEQYFGPGTRLTVT.

The chain is built from TRBV28 and TRBJ1-1, with D maybe TRBD1 (5 bases). The CDR3 is made up of 16 amino acids. Germline-derived CDR1 and CDR2 are MDHEN and SYDVKM. Trimming pared 2 bases from V and 0 bases from J, leaving 13 bases between. This CDR3 is CASSLGTAGMNTEAFF. DNA of the CDR3: TGTGCCAGCAGTTTAGGGACGGCCGGGATGAACACTGAAGCTTTCTTT.